This T cell receptor beta chain is from a study of cytomegalovirus exposure and HLA in healthy donors. On the study more broadly: An early release of data contained roughly 86 million unique TCRs, which came from HLA-typed donors.

Whole-study results and caveats: Rare TCR sequences dominated, though some public TCRs recurred in many donors. It was in a later analysis that TCR association rates were seen to vary by HLA locus, highest for DRB1 and lowest for HLA-C. Accurate HLA-A and HLA-B prediction from TCR beta sequences was reported for most subjects.

Details on this clone: Its antigen remains unknown.

The primer mix had 60 Vbeta and 13 Jbeta primers. Assay: immunoSEQ multiplex PCR; the TCRdb copy retains only in-frame clones and omits some. The sample yields about 200,000 clones, roughly four fifths seen once. V lost 0 bases, J lost 8 bases, and 10 bases lay in between. Per germline, CDR1 MNHNS and CDR2 SASEGT. CDR3 size: 13 residues. The J gene is TRBJ1-2, the V gene TRBV6-1; no reliable D call. The receptor comes from a girl aged 2-9 years in good health and CMV-seronegative. Sequenced sample: PBMCs. The chain's CDR3 is CASSEAGGGGYTF. DNA for the CDR3: TGTGCCAGCAGTGAAGCAGGAGGAGGCGGCTACACCTTC.